The rows below give T cell receptor beta chains drawn from one sample of a study of T cells in tumors after PD-1 blockade. Produced via immunoSEQ multiplex PCR; TCRdb's table is partial and in-frame only. The repertoire includes about 47,000 clones, approximately 79% of them detected once, and 16% sits in the top ten. The material sequenced was PBMCs, taken before anti-PD-1 treatment. The receptors come from a human donor with basal cell carcinoma. The CDR3 runs from the conserved cysteine through the conserved F or W. A D gene is named only where the DNA matches it firmly. Rows may omit the clone size; those that give it use once, few, many or a size class.

>TRBD2|-|TRBJ2-1|TRBV2
CASSANSGIGEQFF
TGTGCCAGCAGTGCCAATAGCGGGATAGGTGAGCAGTTCTTC
>-|-|TRBJ1-1|TRBV2
CASSGYEVTEAFF
TGTGCCAGCAGTGGTTATGAGGTCACTGAAGCTTTCTTT
>-|-|TRBJ1-5|TRBV7-2
CASSPHSAINQPQHF
TGTGCCAGCAGCCCACACTCGGCGATTAATCAGCCCCAGCATTTT
>TRBD1|few|TRBJ1-1|TRBV27
CASSSLTGGTEAFF
TGTGCCAGCAGTTCACTAACAGGGGGAACTGAAGCTTTCTTT
>-|-|TRBJ1-1|TRBV11-1
CASSSEPGGAEAFF
TGTGCCAGCAGCTCCGAGCCGGGAGGTGCTGAAGCTTTCTTT
>-|-|TRBJ2-7|TRBV20-1
CSASSRLEQYF
TGCAGTGCTAGTTCAAGGCTCGAGCAGTACTTC
>-|-|TRBJ1-2|TRBV2
CASNLVRGNYGYTF
TGTGCCAGCAACCTAGTACGGGGTAACTATGGCTACACCTTC
>-|-|TRBJ2-2|TRBV20-1
CSASKAAPNTGELFF
TGCAGTGCTAGTAAGGCCGCCCCGAACACCGGGGAGCTGTTTTTT
>-|once|TRBJ2-1|TRBV5-6
CASSLLLAGSSYNEQFF
TGTGCCAGCAGCTTGTTACTAGCCGGAAGCTCCTACAATGAGCAGTTCTTC
>-|-|TRBJ2-5|TRBV4-1
CASSPPGGHPRETQYF
TGCGCCAGCAGCCCTCCAGGTGGCCACCCACGAGAGACCCAGTACTTC
>TRBD1|-|TRBJ2-2|TRBV14
CASSLRTGGYTGELFF
TGTGCCAGCAGCCTTCGGACAGGGGGCTACACCGGGGAGCTGTTTTTT
>-|-|TRBJ1-1|TRBV6-6
CASSYGSDHTEAFF
TGTGCCAGCAGTTACGGTTCGGACCACACTGAAGCTTTCTTT
>-|-|TRBJ1-4|TRBV6-5
CACRSGDGKDEKLFF
TGTGCCTGTCGTTCCGGGGACGGTAAAGATGAAAAACTGTTTTTT
>TRBD1|-|TRBJ2-3|TRBV5-6
CASSSRTGHTDTQYF
TGTGCCAGCAGCTCGAGGACAGGCCACACAGATACGCAGTATTTT
>TRBD1|-|TRBJ1-2|TRBV10-2
CASRPGQHNYGYTF
TGCGCCAGCAGGCCGGGACAGCATAACTATGGCTACACCTTC
>-|-|TRBJ2-1|TRBV5-1
CASGVGQGGYNEQFF
TGCGCCAGCGGGGTAGGGCAGGGTGGCTACAATGAGCAGTTCTTC
>-|-|TRBJ2-1|TRBV10-3
CAISESKRSSYNEQFF
TGTGCCATCAGTGAGTCGAAGCGGAGCTCCTACAATGAGCAGTTCTTC
>-|-|TRBJ1-5|TRBV28
CASSLIGSNQPQHF
TGTGCCAGCAGTTTAATAGGGAGCAATCAGCCCCAGCATTTT
>-|-|TRBJ2-4|TRBV10-1
CASSEEGAKNIQYF
TGCGCCAGCAGTGAAGAGGGAGCCAAAAACATTCAGTACTTC
>TRBD2|-|TRBJ2-1|TRBV2
CASRTSGSLNEQFF
TGTGCCAGCAGGACTAGCGGGAGTCTGAATGAGCAGTTCTTC
>-|-|TRBJ1-2|TRBV5-6
CASSLERAFYF
TGTGCCAGCAGCCTGGAGAGGGCCTTCTACTTC
>-|-|TRBJ2-1|TRBV27
CASSAPGLWGSYNEQFF
TGTGCCAGCAGTGCACCGGGCCTATGGGGCTCCTACAATGAGCAGTTCTTC
>-|-|TRBJ1-1|TRBV3-1/TRBV3-2
CASSQDWGITEAFF
TGTGCCAGCAGCCAAGATTGGGGGATCACTGAAGCTTTCTTT
>-|-|TRBJ2-7|TRBV19
CASSISYGGNEQYF
TGTGCCAGTAGTATCTCTTATGGGGGCAACGAGCAGTACTTC
>-|-|TRBJ1-1|TRBV9
CASSVEGRNTEAFF
TGTGCCAGCAGCGTAGAGGGTAGAAACACTGAAGCTTTCTTT
>-|-|TRBJ2-2|TRBV18
CASSPLVTHSTGELFF
TGTGCCAGCTCACCACTGGTGACTCACTCCACCGGGGAGCTGTTTTTT
>-|many|TRBJ2-4|TRBV15
CATSNTGAKNIQYF
TGTGCCACCAGCAATACAGGAGCCAAAAACATTCAGTACTTC
>-|-|TRBJ2-2|TRBV6-5
CASSYSRTGELFF
TGTGCCAGCAGTTACTCGAGGACCGGGGAGCTGTTTTTT